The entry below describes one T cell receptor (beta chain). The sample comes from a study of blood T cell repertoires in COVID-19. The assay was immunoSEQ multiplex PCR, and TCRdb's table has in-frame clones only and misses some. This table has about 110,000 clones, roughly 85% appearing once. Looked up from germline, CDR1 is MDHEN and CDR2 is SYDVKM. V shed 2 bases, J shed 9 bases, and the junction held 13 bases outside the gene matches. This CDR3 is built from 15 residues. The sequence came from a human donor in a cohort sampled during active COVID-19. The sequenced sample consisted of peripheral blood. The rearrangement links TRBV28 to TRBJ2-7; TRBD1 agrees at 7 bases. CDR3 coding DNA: TGTGCCAGCAGTTTAGATACACAGGGGCGCTTCGGGCAGTACTTC. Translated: CASSLDTQGRFGQYF.